Below, 22 T cell receptor beta chains from the same sample are listed, as sequenced in a study of blood T cells in healthy people across ages. Then a second PCR, running roughly 7 to 11 cycles, was carried out with a sample-barcoded 5' primer and a J-beta primer mix. TCRdb analysed the 5' RACE reads with MiXCR anew, one entry per CDR3 protein. The sample includes over 500,000 distinct CDR3 sequences, 45% to 60% of them seen just once. The sample was blood. These receptors all come from a woman aged 80 or over in good health.

Worth noting for this clonotype: A much larger clone is a single base away; this may be a read error. The chain couples TRBV5-1 to TRBJ2-7; the match to TRBD2 covers 8 bases. In germline, CDR1 is SGHRS, CDR2 YFSETQ. The CDR3 length is 15 residues. V was clipped by 4 bases and J by 7 bases; unmatched bases: 13. CDR3 coding DNA: TGCGCCAGCAGCGAACAAGCGGGGGATTACAATGAGCAGTACTTC. Translating gives CASSEQAGDYNEQYF.

This clonotype was observed many times. V is TRBV19 and J is TRBJ2-5; TRBD1 matches at 10 bases. Germline CDR1 is LNHDA and CDR2 is SQIVND (reference sequence). This CDR3 is 13 amino acids long. J gave up 7 bases and V 3 bases, and 2 bases lay outside the gene matches. This CDR3 reads CASSIGQGGTQYF. CDR3 DNA sequence: TGTGCCAGTAGTATCGGACAGGGGGGGACCCAGTACTTC. Drawing the rest from reference TRBV19 and TRBJ2-5, the complete variable domain is DGGITQSPKYLFRKEGQNVTLSCEQNLNHDAMYWYRQDPGQGLRLIYYSQIVNDFQKGDIAEGYSVSREKKESFPLTVTSAQKNPTAFYLCASSIGQGGTQYFGPGTRLLVL.

This clonotype was counted a few times. V is TRBV5-1 and J is TRBJ2-1; 10 bases map to TRBD1. CDR3 size: 16 residues. Germline loops: CDR1 SGHRS, CDR2 YFSETQ. The trim removed 4 bases at V and 6 bases at J, leaving 10 bases unmatched. The CDR3 nucleotides read TGCGCCAGCAGCAGGGAGGGGACAGGGGCCTCCAATGAGCAGTTCTTC. This encodes CASSREGTGASNEQFF. The full variable domain, its missing parts supplied by reference TRBV5-1 and TRBJ2-1, is KAGVTQTPRYLIKTRGQQVTLSCSPISGHRSVSWYQQTPGQGLQFLFEYFSETQRNKGNFPGRFSGRQFSNSRSEMNVSTLELGDSALYLCASSREGTGASNEQFFGPGTRLTVL.

The chain employs TRBV4-1 and TRBJ2-7; the D is unclear. The germline V gene encodes CDR1 MGHRA and CDR2 YSYEKL. CDR3 length: 14 amino acids. Trimming took off 0 bases at V and 9 bases at J, with 15 bases between the two ends. Here the CDR3 DNA reads TGCGCCAGCAGCCAAGATTTGAACCGTAGGTTGCAGTACTTC. As protein: CASSQDLNRRLQYF.

The chain carries TRBV28 and TRBJ1-1, with 7 bases fitting TRBD1. With 3 bases clipped from V and 1 base from J, the junction kept 8 bases outside the gene matches. The germline gives CDR1 MDHEN, CDR2 SYDVKM. This CDR3 is 16 amino acids long. The CDR3 region is CASSFPLDRANTEAFF. CDR3 sequence (DNA): TGTGCCAGCAGTTTCCCCCTTGACAGGGCGAACACTGAAGCTTTCTTT.

CDR3 sequence reads: CASSLNFGETQYF. In DNA form, the CDR3 reads TGTGCCAGCAGTCTAAATTTCGGAGAGACCCAGTACTTC. This chain uses TRBV6-2 or TRBV6-3 with TRBJ2-7; D call uncertain. Judging by the DNA end, TRBJ2-5 fits better; the J call may be wrong. The CDR3 contains 13 residues. Germline CDR1 MNHEY, CDR2 SVGEGT.

The chain has TRBV12-3 or TRBV12-4 and TRBJ2-2; D may be TRBD2 (6 bases). The CDR3 has 15 residues. V was cut by 7 bases and J by 3 bases, with 15 bases left in between. The CDR3 DNA reads as TGTGCCAGCACCTGGGGCGGGAAAGACACCGGGGAGCTGTTTTTT. Its translation is CASTWGGKDTGELFF.

J is TRBJ2-1 and V is TRBV29-1; 7 bases align to TRBD1. CDR1 is SQVTM, CDR2 ANQGSEA, per germline. V dropped 0 bases and J dropped 7; count of bases not matched to a gene: 6. The CDR3 sequence is 14 residues long. The CDR3 sequence is CSVEDRGNWNEQFF. The CDR3 DNA reads TGCAGCGTTGAAGACAGGGGGAATTGGAATGAGCAGTTCTTC.

This clonotype appeared many times. The CDR3 loop is CSARAGGNALETQYF. The DNA of the CDR3 is TGCAGTGCTAGAGCGGGGGGGAATGCTTTAGAGACCCAGTACTTC. The rearrangement uses TRBV20-1 and TRBJ2-5; 8 bases line up with TRBD2. Per germline, CDR1 DFQATT and CDR2 SNEGSKA (reference sequence). V was clipped by 1 base and J by 4 bases; unmatched bases: 8. CDR3 length equals 15 residues.

Note on this clonotype: Just one base apart from a much larger clone, this may be a read error. The chain joins TRBV25-1 to TRBJ2-5; 8 bases align to TRBD2. Losses at the gene ends were 4 bases for V and 11 bases for J; bases not matched to a gene: 18. CDR3 length: 16 amino acids. CDR1 and CDR2 from the germline V gene are MGHDK and SYGVNS. Here the CDR3 DNA reads TGTGCCAGCAGTGGGTACGGGCGGGGGGCCTACAATGAGCAGTACTTC. As protein: CASSGYGRGAYNEQYF.

The chain carries TRBV6-2 or TRBV6-3 and TRBJ1-2; tentative D call: TRBD1 (5 bases). Germline-derived CDR1 and CDR2 are MNHEY and SVGEGT. The germline V and J ends were trimmed by 10 bases and 2 bases, with 14 bases remaining between them. This CDR3 has 13 amino acids. CDR3 residues: CANSGRFNYGYTF. In DNA form, the CDR3 reads TGTGCCAACTCGGGACGGTTCAACTATGGCTACACCTTC.

A note on this clonotype: Possible read error: a much larger clone is one base away. V is TRBV10-3 and J is TRBJ2-5; tentatively, D is TRBD2 (5 bases). CDR1 and CDR2 (germline): ENHRY, SYGVKD. The CDR3 is 12 amino acids. The CDR3 nucleotides read TGTACCATCAGTCCTCGGGGAGAGACCCAGTACTTC. Protein sequence: CTISPRGETQYF.

This rearrangement joins TRBV20-1 to TRBJ2-5, with a tentative D call TRBD1 (6 bases). The end of the DNA fits TRBJ2-7 better, so the J call may be wrong. Germline CDR1 reads DFQATT; CDR2 reads SNEGSKA (reference sequence). This CDR3 region has 12 residues. For the CDR3, the DNA is TGCAGTGCTAACACGGGACAAAACGAGCAGTACTTC. Translation gives CSANTGQNEQYF.

This clonotype was observed a handful of times. The chain employs TRBV29-1 and TRBJ1-6; D gene ambiguous. Per germline, CDR1 SQVTM and CDR2 ANQGSEA. V dropped 4 bases and J dropped 8 bases, with 12 bases sitting between them. There are 13 residues in the CDR3. The CDR3 spells CSVGVDQYSPLHF. The CDR3 DNA reads as TGCAGCGTTGGGGTGGATCAGTATTCACCCCTCCACTTT.

This clonotype has a handful of counts. This chain uses TRBV6-5 with TRBJ2-1; 9 bases line up with TRBD2. The CDR3 covers 15 residues. In germline, CDR1 is MNHEY, CDR2 SVGAGI. Trimming removed 2 bases from V and 7 bases from J; junction bases left unmatched: 6. The CDR3 here is CASSYGGRAVNEQFF. The CDR3 DNA reads as TGTGCCAGCAGTTACGGCGGGAGGGCTGTAAATGAGCAGTTCTTC.

This clonotype was recorded at least ten times. The CDR3 nucleotides read TGTGCCAGCAGTTTTGGTTACGGGCAGGAGGGAAATGAGCAGTTCTTC. Protein sequence: CASSFGYGQEGNEQFF. The V call is TRBV27, the J call TRBJ2-1; tentative D call: TRBD2 (6 bases). The V and J ends lost 3 bases and 7 bases respectively, with 19 bases between them. Per germline, CDR1 MNHEY and CDR2 SMNVEV (reference sequence). The CDR3 contains 16 residues.

V usage is TRBV7-9 and J usage is TRBJ2-5, with TRBD1 matching 7 bases. CDR3 size: 14 residues. V dropped 5 bases and J dropped 4; count of bases not matched to a gene: 7. The germline V gene has CDR1 SEHNR and CDR2 FQNEAQ (reference sequence). CDR3 sequence reads: CASSVGTVGETQYF. The CDR3 nucleotides are TGTGCCAGCAGCGTTGGGACAGTAGGAGAGACCCAGTACTTC. The whole variable domain, filled in from reference TRBV7-9 and TRBJ2-5, reads DTGVSQNPRHKITKRGQNVTFRCDPISEHNRLYWYRQTLGQGPEFLTYFQNEAQLEKSRLLSDRFSAERPKGSFSTLEIQRTEQGDSAMYLCASSVGTVGETQYFGPGTRLLVL.

This clonotype came up a few times. This chain links TRBV24-1 with TRBJ1-5, with D possibly matching TRBD1 (6 bases). The CDR3 is 14 residues long. V was cut by 5 bases and J by 4 bases, with 11 bases left in between. CDR1 is KGHDR, CDR2 SFDVKD, per germline. The CDR3 sequence: CATSAQDRNQPQHF. In DNA, the CDR3 is TGTGCCACCAGTGCCCAGGACAGAAATCAGCCCCAGCATTTT.

CDR3 sequence reads: CASRKGLAGDIQYF. CDR3 nucleotide sequence: TGTGCCAGCAGGAAGGGACTAGCGGGAGACATTCAGTACTTC. V and J are TRBV12-3 or TRBV12-4 and TRBJ2-4, with TRBD2 matching over 14 bases. The CDR3 extends over 14 amino acids. J gave up 8 bases and V 6 bases, and 3 bases lay outside the gene matches.

The V gene is TRBV16, the J gene TRBJ2-4; the D is unclear. Germline V gene sequence: CDR1 KGHSY, CDR2 FQNENV. Trimming removed 2 bases at V and 0 bases at J, with 8 bases between. This CDR3 comprises 15 residues. The CDR3 nucleotides are TGTGCCAGCAGCCAAGGCAGTACAGCCAAAAACATTCAGTACTTC. This translates into CASSQGSTAKNIQYF.

This clonotype has only a few counts. The chain is built from TRBV24-1 and TRBJ2-2; tentatively, D is TRBD1 (6 bases). Germline values: CDR1 KGHDR, CDR2 SFDVKD. Between the trimmed V and J ends, which lost 4 bases and 6 bases, there was a span of 20 bases. This CDR3 spans 17 amino acids. CDR3 region: CATSDLTGTNPSGELFF. CDR3 nucleotide sequence: TGTGCCACCAGTGACCTTACCGGGACAAACCCTTCCGGGGAGCTGTTTTTT.

As to this clonotype: Being one base from a much bigger clone, this may be a read error. V is TRBV7-8 and J is TRBJ2-7; possible D gene TRBD2, 5 bases. V lost 1 base, J lost 6 bases, and 25 bases lay in between. The germline V gene encodes CDR1 SGHVS and CDR2 FQNEAQ. The CDR3 runs to 18 residues. CDR3 nucleotide sequence: TGTGCCAGCAGCTTAGTCCCTCTGTCGCTTAGCGCTGAAGCCGAGCAGTACTTC. Translation gives CASSLVPLSLSAEAEQYF. The whole variable domain, remainder taken from reference TRBV7-8 and TRBJ2-7, is GAGVSQSPRYKVAKRGQDVALRCDPISGHVSLFWYQQALGQGPEFLTYFQNEAQLDKSGLPSDRFFAERPEGSVSTLKIQRTQQEDSAVYLCASSLVPLSLSAEAEQYFGPGTRLTVT.